This TCR beta chain was found in a study of cytomegalovirus exposure and HLA in healthy donors (dated by TCRdb to about 2017). In terms of the full investigation: According to an earlier analysis of 550 to 750 of the donors, about 179 million T cells yielded over 100 million unique TCR beta sequences and 276 Gb of sequence data. Rather than drawing on any new phenotypic data, the later analysis identified candidate immune exposures from TCR beta sequences and the way those sequences occurred across donors. Four or five DR-DQ haplotypes were handled as single units for association and clustering because linkage in the cohort was strong. The study combined high-throughput TCR immunosequencing, statistical association of individual TCRs with disease status, and machine learning to predict cytomegalovirus infection status. Every discovery cohort repertoire had been produced on one sequencing platform. The study was designed to test whether signatures of past pathogen exposure could be identified by cataloging public T cell receptors. To study patterns of TCR occurrence, a later analysis re-analyzed previously published TCR beta repertoires from several hundred donors and added high-resolution HLA genotyping. The study profiled the T cell repertoires of 550 to 700 subjects by immunosequencing and related them to cytomegalovirus serostatus. Among the roughly 380 genotyped donors, approximately 77% belonged to the genetic ancestry cluster associated with self-reported Caucasian donors. In an earlier analysis of 587 of the donors, high-throughput TCR beta sequencing was used to judge whether each TCR beta V gene segment behaved as functional or pseudogenic. On average, around 240,000 unique TCR beta nucleotide sequences were sequenced per donor among 398 genotyped donors of the cohort, with about 19% of those sequences being non-productive. Roughly 310 gigabases of sequencing data and approximately 85 million unique TCR sequences were included in an early release covering roughly 600 HLA-typed donors. Typing coverage differed by locus: A, B, C, DRB1 and DQB1 were typed in about 629-640 donors, DQA1 in about 560, DPA1 in some 570, and DPB1 in approximately 450. A later genetic analysis took genome-wide SNP genotypes for about three fifths of the 666 donors and used that subset as a discovery cohort. Besides the first cohort of 666 subjects, a separate validation cohort made up of about 120 different subjects was used. HLA typing covered class I and class II loci at four-digit resolution. Donor age, sex, ethnicity and CMV serostatus were compiled together with the repertoire data. Summary of the overall study and its limitations: A group of highly shared sequence variants was considered likely to be a technical artifact of the sequencing pipeline. Specific HLA alleles were associated with 15,000 to 20,000 TCR beta sequences at a false discovery rate of 0.05 in a later analysis. For the cohort, immune exposure information was limited to CMV serostatus. Because counts were too low, 15 or so rarely observed V segments, including chromosome 9 orphons, were excluded from the earlier analysis of a few hundred of the donors. Presence/absence analyses assumed roughly uniform sequencing depth across donors, an assumption that may not hold. V-gene and J-gene trimming of TCR beta chains was associated with a missense DCLRE1C variant in a later genetic analysis, and the association was replicated in an independent cohort. In an earlier analysis of 587 of the donors, most TCR beta V segments were observed in productive rearrangements about 87% or about 30% of the time, broadly matching IMGT annotations. While some public TCRs were present in many individuals, most TCR sequences turned up only very rarely across donors. Compared with the approximately 670-donor mean, donors in an Asian-associated ancestry cluster had fewer N-insertions in productive TCRs, according to a later genetic analysis. Correlated functional status among segregating V segments might be attributable to linkage disequilibrium, but an unknown experimental factor could not be ruled out. HLA typing was unavailable for some donors at each locus, so association tests used only the typed subset. In a later analysis, HLA-associated TCR beta chains showed more clonal expansion and lower generation probabilities than non-associated chains that were equally common. A further reported finding was that TCR beta sequences accurately predicted the HLA-A and HLA-B alleles for most subjects in the first cohort. A total of 150 or so TCR beta chains were listed by the study as associated with cytomegalovirus. Several of the top co-occurrence clusters appeared to be linked to parvovirus B19, influenza, CMV and Epstein-Barr virus, according to a later analysis. Assigning TCR associations to individual alleles was difficult when HLA alleles, especially DR and DQ, strongly co-occurred. A later analysis found that most CMV-associated TCR beta chains appeared HLA-restricted, with HLA associations seemingly driven largely by CMV exposure. The authors suggested that the approach could potentially be generalized to other disease states and immunological phenotypes. A few of the identified cytomegalovirus-associated TCR beta chains were confirmed in vitro to be specific for cytomegalovirus antigens. Some IMGT-functional V segments, including TRBV6-2 and TRBV6-3, could not be distinguished by the 87-base-pair reads and were therefore excluded. Only TCR beta chains were sequenced in this cohort, and the absence of alpha or paired-chain data limited detectable features. According to a later analysis, TCR association rates differed among HLA loci, with DRB1 alleles showing the most associated TCRs and HLA-C alleles showing the fewest. The classifier was reported to diagnose cytomegalovirus status with high specificity and sensitivity in both the original and validation cohorts.

Spanning cysteine to phenylalanine, the CDR3 consists of 15 amino acids. Only the CDR3 DNA stays, 45 bases, in frame from base 1. Unmatched junction bases come to 5, with V trimmed by 2 bases and J by 5 bases. CDR1 and CDR2 are drawn from the germline V gene: SGHTA, FQGTGA. Library method: the immunoSEQ multiplex PCR assay. A mixture of 60 forward primers for TCR Vbeta segments and 13 reverse primers for TCR Jbeta segments was used in the multiplex PCR. Amplification of the CDR3 region of rearranged TCR beta genes was performed with a multiplex PCR assay on genomic DNA. The Illumina HiSeq System was used to sequence the amplified TCR beta libraries as 87-base-pair reads. The authors' analysis ran thus. In a later analysis, roughly 80 million unique TCR beta chains were counted across the approximately 640 repertoires, and roughly 10 million of these chains were shared by at least two donors. A nearest-neighbor algorithm error-corrected the raw reads and collapsed the reads into unique sequences, merging closely related sequences to remove PCR and sequencing errors. To assign V, D and J gene segments, CDR3 sequences were aligned to IMGT reference sequences. Each retained sequence needed at least a six-nucleotide match to both a V gene segment and a J gene segment. Rearrangements were classified as productive when the CDR3 lacked stop codons and remained in frame with V and J, and all other rearrangements were classified as non-productive. Following IMGT convention, CDR3 was defined as the stretch from the second conserved V-encoded cysteine up to the conserved J-encoded phenylalanine. In an earlier analysis of more than 550 of the donors, sequences lacking an unambiguous match to a single V gene segment were excluded. In an earlier analysis of roughly 600 of the donors, a V segment was called functional when productive rearrangements were above 56.7%, and segregating when the standard deviation between donors exceeded 5%. To diagnose cytomegalovirus status from the catalog of TCR beta chain sequences, a statistical classification framework was built. In a later analysis, TCR nucleotide sequences were compared against IMGT/GENE-DB human TR gene sequences so that V and J genes could be assigned. In a later analysis, CDR3 sequences and most-parsimonious VDJ recombination scenarios were assigned using the TCRdist pipeline. In a later analysis, each TCR beta chain was defined by its CDR3 amino acid sequence together with its V-gene family, and reads lacking a unique V-gene family were excluded. A later analysis removed over 500 highly shared, low-generation-probability nucleotide sequences to deal with suspected cross-contamination and a sequencing artifact. In a later analysis, a clonal expansion index was calculated for each public chain from normalized within-repertoire ranks of inferred template counts. In a later analysis, generation probabilities were computed with a VDJ recombination model fitted to out-of-frame rearrangements, and the resulting probabilities were checked against IGoR. In a later analysis, TCR-TCR, TCR-HLA and TCR-CMV co-occurrence was scored with hypergeometric tests, and a repertoire-size bias correction was applied to TCR pairs. To estimate false discovery rates, a later analysis permuted the HLA or CMV assignments 20 times. In a later analysis, co-occurring TCRs were grouped using DBSCAN, and TCRdist sequence similarity was added for clustering within HLA-allele-positive subsets. For co-occurrence clustering, repertoires with fewer than 30,000 or more than 120,000 public chains were excluded, along with a handful of repertoires with anomalous nucleotide sharing. TCRdb's version of the immuneACCESS table is confined to in-frame rearrangements and falls short of the full clone set. An unresolved V gene accounts for under half of the shortfall where checked; the remainder is of unknown origin. V, J and clone size derive from that table, while D and trimming were established from the DNA sequence. In this sample the table shows more than 140,000 clones, about three quarters of which occur a single time. The ten largest clones capture about 1.7% of the sample.

Points on this clone: The target of this receptor is not known. No quality values exist for individual bases; no much larger clone is one base distant.

The cohort comprised around 700 healthy bone marrow donors. Cohort members were all nominally healthy when sampled, although unrecorded immune exposures were likely present. The donor tested CMV seronegative and was one of the 352 seronegative cohort members. Each donor provided a peripheral blood sample, and peripheral blood mononuclear cells were used for TCR beta sequencing. The Qiagen DNeasy Blood Extraction Kit was used to extract genomic DNA from the blood cell samples. The chain is encoded by TRBV7-3 joined to TRBJ2-3; 9 bases in the junction line up with TRBD2. The sequenced sample was PBMCs. This sequence was found in a female donor in good health and CMV-seronegative. The nucleotides read TGTGCCAGCAGCTTAGCGGGGGGGCCAGTAGATACGCAGTATTTT. Its protein product is CASSLAGGPVDTQYF.